These T cell receptor beta chains were read from a single sample in a study of T cells after yellow fever vaccination. TCRdb passed the 5' RACE reads through MiXCR, listing each CDR3 protein once. The data contain about 320,000 distinct CDR3 sequences, about 10% of them singletons. This specimen was CD4+ T cells sorted from PBMCs, taken 45 days after the yellow fever booster vaccination. These receptors were collected from a man younger than 35 who received the YFV17D yellow fever vaccine. Each CDR3 is given with its conserved first and last residue. D genes are given only for firm matches. Size is omitted from some rows. Given values are once, few, many or a class for expanded clones.

V	size	D	J	DNA	CDR3
TRBV6-2/TRBV6-3	few	NA	TRBJ1-1	TGTGCCAGCAGTTACTCGGCAGGGGTGGTCACTGAAGCTTTCTTT	CASSYSAGVVTEAFF
TRBV6-1	NA	TRBD1	TRBJ1-2	TGTGCCAGCAGTCCTCGACAGGGAGGAGGCTACACCTTC	CASSPRQGGGYTF
TRBV2	many	NA	TRBJ2-2	TGTGCCAGCAGTGAAGTGTGGGCCGGGGAGCTGTTTTTT	CASSEVWAGELFF
TRBV18	few	NA	TRBJ1-1	TGTGCCAGCTCCCCGGGTTGGGAAGAAGCTTTCTTT	CASSPGWEEAFF
TRBV10-3	few	NA	TRBJ1-1	TGTGCCATCAGTGAGGGGCCGGTCGGAGCTTTCTTT	CAISEGPVGAFF
TRBV9	few	NA	TRBJ2-3	TGTGCCAGCAGCGTAGCGGCTTCCCGAGATACGCAGTATTTT	CASSVAASRDTQYF
TRBV7-2	NA	NA	TRBJ2-7	TGTGCCAGCACTCCAGGGCCCGCCACCTACGAGCAGTACTTC	CASTPGPATYEQYF
TRBV25-1	many	TRBD2	TRBJ2-3	TGTGCCAGCAGTGACGGCCTAGCGGGGTCCACAGATACGCAGTATTTT	CASSDGLAGSTDTQYF
TRBV20-1	few	NA	TRBJ1-1	TGCAGTGCTAGGATAGGGGTTTCAACCACTGAAGCTTTCTTT	CSARIGVSTTEAFF
TRBV21-1	NA	NA	TRBJ1-1	TGTGCCAGCAGCAAAGTGGGGTGTGAGGGAAGAGTTGAAGCTTTCTTT	CASSKVGCEGRVEAFF
TRBV18	NA	NA	TRBJ1-1	TGTGCCAGCTCACGAGGAAGGGGGGAGGGTCCTGAAGCTTTCTTT	CASSRGRGEGPEAFF
TRBV12-3/TRBV12-4	NA	NA	TRBJ2-3	TGTGCCAGCAGAACAGGGTCGGAGACACGAGATACGCAGTATTTT	CASRTGSETRDTQYF
TRBV7-2	few	NA	TRBJ2-1	TGTGCCAGCAGCTTTTACGTATCCTACAATGAGCAGTTCTTC	CASSFYVSYNEQFF
TRBV4-3	NA	TRBD1	TRBJ2-1	TGCGCCAGCAGCCTAAGAGGGGACAGGGCCGATGAGCAGTTCTTC	CASSLRGDRADEQFF
TRBV27	many	NA	TRBJ2-1	TGTGCCAGCAGTTTATCGACCAGAGGCGGGCAGTTCTTC	CASSLSTRGGQFF
TRBV6-6	few	NA	TRBJ2-2	TGTGCCAGCAGTAAACTAGGCTGGGAGCTGTTTTTT	CASSKLGWELFF
TRBV7-9	many	TRBD2	TRBJ2-1	TGTGCCAGCAGCTTAGCCCTAGCGGGGGAGCACAATGAGCAGTTCTTC	CASSLALAGEHNEQFF
TRBV6-6	few	NA	TRBJ1-5	TGTGCCAGTTGGGGACGGGAGACAGCCCAGCATTTT	CASWGRETAQHF
TRBV7-2	many	NA	TRBJ1-3	TGTGCCAGCAGCTCCCAAGGGGGGGCTGGAAACACCATATATTTT	CASSSQGGAGNTIYF
TRBV7-2	few	NA	TRBJ2-3	TGTGCCAGCCGACCTATGGCGGCTAGCACAGATACGCAGTATTTT	CASRPMAASTDTQYF
TRBV28	NA	NA	TRBJ2-1	TGTGCCAGCAAGGGGTACTCCTACAATGAGCAGTTCTTC	CASKGYSYNEQFF
TRBV7-3	NA	TRBD2	TRBJ2-3	TGTGCCAGCAGCTCCCATCCGGGACTAGCGGGGGGCGGGGGAGATACGCAGTATTTT	CASSSHPGLAGGGGDTQYF
TRBV29-1	many	TRBD2	TRBJ2-3	TGCAGCGCGACTAGCGGGGGCACAGATACGCAGTATTTT	CSATSGGTDTQYF
TRBV6-2/TRBV6-3	many	TRBD1	TRBJ1-5	TGTGCCAGCAGTTACCTACCGGGACAGGGATTGGGTCAGCCCCAGCATTTT	CASSYLPGQGLGQPQHF
TRBV5-4	NA	NA	TRBJ2-7	TGTGCCAGCAGCGCTACCGGGGATTTGGGGAACGAGCAGTACTTC	CASSATGDLGNEQYF
TRBV7-9	few	NA	TRBJ2-5	TGTGCCTTTTCTCAGGGTTCGATAGAGACCCAGTACTTC	CAFSQGSIETQYF
TRBV5-4	NA	TRBD1	TRBJ1-1	TGTGCCAGCAGCTTGGCAGGGGGGGAGGTGAACACTGAAGCTTTCTTT	CASSLAGGEVNTEAFF
TRBV3-1	many	NA	TRBJ2-7	TGTGCCAGCAGCCTAGCCGAAGGGGAGCAGTACTTC	CASSLAEGEQYF
TRBV10-3	few	TRBD2	TRBJ2-3	TGTGCCATCAGGGAGCGGGGGGAGACCGGCACAGATACGCAGTATTTT	CAIRERGETGTDTQYF
TRBV10-3	NA	NA	TRBJ2-5	TGTGCCATCAGTGAGTCGAAGGCAGGGGAAGAGACCCAGTACTTC	CAISESKAGEETQYF
TRBV27	few	NA	TRBJ2-3	TGTGCCAGCAGTTCTCTGATGACAGATACGCAGTATTTT	CASSSLMTDTQYF